The 8 T cell receptor beta chains given below trace back to one sample, sequenced in a study of vaccination and CD4 T cells after COVID-19. Regarding treatment: approximately nine-day PBMC culture with coronavirus spike peptide pools or control peptides (ViraFEST assay). The Oncomine TCR Beta short-read assay sequenced DNA from cultured CD4+ T cells. TCRdb redid the calling of the PCR reads with MiXCR, one entry per CDR3 protein. The profile shows 13,000 or so distinct CDR3 sequences, around 45% of them singletons. Antigens of these TCRs are unknown. This material consisted of CD4+ T cells from blood, cultured in vitro, taken after SARS-CoV-2 vaccination. The receptors originated from a human donor who had recovered from COVID-19.

This chain connects TRBV28 to TRBJ2-7; 8 nucleotides align to TRBD1. Germline assignment: CDR1 MDHEN and CDR2 SYDVKM. V was pared by 7 bases and J by 6 bases, with 5 bases of the junction left unmatched. The CDR3 runs to 12 residues. CDR3 residues: CASTKDRGEQYF. The CDR3 DNA is TGTGCCAGCACCAAAGACAGGGGCGAGCAGTACTTC.

This chain connects TRBV20-1 to TRBJ2-5; tentatively, D is TRBD1 (6 bases). The CDR3 has 14 residues. The germline gives CDR1 DFQATT, CDR2 SNEGSKA (reference sequence). V shed 4 bases and J shed 4 bases, with 16 bases lying between them. The CDR3 DNA reads as TGCAGTGCTACAGGGGACGACCTCGGAGAGACCCAGTACTTC. Residues: CSATGDDLGETQYF.

The CDR3 protein is CSARDPAGGPSDTQYF. For the CDR3, the DNA is TGCAGTGCTAGAGACCCAGCGGGGGGGCCATCAGATACGCAGTATTTT. V and J are TRBV20-1 and TRBJ2-3; 10 bases fit TRBD2. There are 16 residues in the CDR3. Losses at the gene ends were 0 bases for V and 4 bases for J; bases not matched to a gene: 7. Per germline, CDR1 DFQATT and CDR2 SNEGSKA (reference sequence).

This clonotype has just a few counts. The chain joins TRBV6-1 to TRBJ1-5, with D unclear. The CDR3 sequence is 13 residues long. V lost 6 bases, J lost 0 bases, and 6 bases lay in between. Germline V gives CDR1 MNHNS, CDR2 SASEGT. DNA of the CDR3: TGTGCCAGCAGGCTAAATAGCAATCAGCCCCAGCATTTT. Translating it yields CASRLNSNQPQHF.

The sample holds a few counts of this clonotype. This chain uses TRBV7-2 with TRBJ1-6; D not certain. The CDR3 runs 14 residues. Germline CDR1 reads SGHTA; CDR2 reads FQGNSA. Trimming left V 5 bases short and J 7 bases short, with 12 bases between. In nucleotides, the CDR3 is TGTGCCAGCAGCCAATCGTCTTTCAATTCACCCCTCCACTTT. It yields the protein CASSQSSFNSPLHF.

CDR3 nucleotide sequence: TGTGCCAGCATCTTTAGCGGGAGCTCCTACAATGAGCAGTTCTTC. Amino acid sequence: CASIFSGSSYNEQFF. This chain links TRBV28 with TRBJ2-1; 9 nucleotides match TRBD2. This CDR3 spans 15 amino acids. Germline V gene data show CDR1 as MDHEN and CDR2 as SYDVKM. Germline trimming cut 7 bases from V and 0 bases from J; bases unmatched to any gene: 4.

CDR3 sequence reads: CASSAQGARSNQPQHF. The CDR3 DNA is TGTGCCAGCAGCGCTCAGGGGGCGAGAAGCAATCAGCCCCAGCATTTT. The chain has TRBV2 and TRBJ1-5, with 8 bases identical to TRBD1. In germline, CDR1 is SNHLY, CDR2 FYNNEI. The CDR3 covers 16 residues. V lost 6 bases, J lost 1 base, and 8 bases stayed unmatched.

The rearrangement uses TRBV6-1 and TRBJ1-5; D call uncertain. Germline V lookup: CDR1 MNHNS, CDR2 SASEGT. The CDR3 has 14 amino acids. The V and J ends lost 6 bases and 3 bases respectively, with 12 bases between them. DNA of the CDR3: TGTGCCAGCAGCCCTGACACAAACAATCAGCCCCAGCATTTT. It translates to CASSPDTNNQPQHF.